This TCR beta chain originates from a study of CD8+ T cells in alopecia areata. Regarding this clone: Antigen unknown.

V was cut by 2 bases and J by 6 bases, with 22 bases left in between. From germline, CDR1 is SEHNR and CDR2 FQNEAQ (reference sequence). The CDR3 runs 17 residues. Collected material from alopecia areata patients comprised lesional scalp punch biopsies and peripheral blood. Sequencing used cDNA as its template, made by extracting RNA and reverse transcribing it. Measured with immunoSEQ multiplex PCR; TCRdb has only the in-frame clones, and not every one. The data hold 220,000 or so clones, with 50% to 60% observed a single time. General study points: Possibly because of HLA-related factors, TCR sharing was less clear across patients than in mice.

Sequencing was performed on CD4+ T cells sorted from blood, taken at week 0. This TCR was sampled from a human donor with alopecia areata. This chain connects TRBV7-9 to TRBJ1-2; the D gene is possibly TRBD1 (5 bases). CDR3 region: CASSLWALRGGSHGYTF. The CDR3 DNA reads TGTGCCAGCAGCTTATGGGCCTTGAGGGGAGGGAGTCATGGCTACACCTTC. Combining the CDR3 with reference TRBV7-9 and TRBJ1-2 gives the whole variable domain DTGVSQNPRHKITKRGQNVTFRCDPISEHNRLYWYRQTLGQGPEFLTYFQNEAQLEKSRLLSDRFSAERPKGSFSTLEIQRTEQGDSAMYLCASSLWALRGGSHGYTFGSGTRLTVV.